This section outlines one T cell receptor (beta chain) sequence together with its context. Recruits, aged roughly 18 to 90 years, lived in 20 to 30 US areas. In assigning cohorts, the study relied on participant-reported clinical history. From germline, CDR1 is SGHRS and CDR2 YFSETQ. V was clipped by 6 bases and J by 6 bases, with 16 bases between them. This CDR3 spans 14 amino acids. These data belong to a study of blood T cell repertoires in COVID-19. Study-level background: PBMCs, B-cell-depleted T cells, or T cells were the source of the cDNA or gDNA that made up the material.

Original processing methods: Nucleated cell number was recorded as an estimate derived from reference gene primer amplification. The assay was immunoSEQ multiplex PCR, and TCRdb's table has in-frame clones only and misses some. The DNA gave D and trimming, while V, J and clone size come from that table. The repertoire holds 200,000 to 250,000 clones, with about 82% as singletons. This receptor was obtained from a woman aged 50 to 60 with acute COVID-19. Sequenced input: PBMCs or T cells enriched from blood (not recorded which). The chain is built from TRBV5-1 and TRBJ2-1; TRBD2 might be the D (7 bases). As DNA, the CDR3 is TGCGCCAGCATTGCGGCGGGGGCCGTCAATGAGCAGTTCTTC. Protein sequence: CASIAAGAVNEQFF.